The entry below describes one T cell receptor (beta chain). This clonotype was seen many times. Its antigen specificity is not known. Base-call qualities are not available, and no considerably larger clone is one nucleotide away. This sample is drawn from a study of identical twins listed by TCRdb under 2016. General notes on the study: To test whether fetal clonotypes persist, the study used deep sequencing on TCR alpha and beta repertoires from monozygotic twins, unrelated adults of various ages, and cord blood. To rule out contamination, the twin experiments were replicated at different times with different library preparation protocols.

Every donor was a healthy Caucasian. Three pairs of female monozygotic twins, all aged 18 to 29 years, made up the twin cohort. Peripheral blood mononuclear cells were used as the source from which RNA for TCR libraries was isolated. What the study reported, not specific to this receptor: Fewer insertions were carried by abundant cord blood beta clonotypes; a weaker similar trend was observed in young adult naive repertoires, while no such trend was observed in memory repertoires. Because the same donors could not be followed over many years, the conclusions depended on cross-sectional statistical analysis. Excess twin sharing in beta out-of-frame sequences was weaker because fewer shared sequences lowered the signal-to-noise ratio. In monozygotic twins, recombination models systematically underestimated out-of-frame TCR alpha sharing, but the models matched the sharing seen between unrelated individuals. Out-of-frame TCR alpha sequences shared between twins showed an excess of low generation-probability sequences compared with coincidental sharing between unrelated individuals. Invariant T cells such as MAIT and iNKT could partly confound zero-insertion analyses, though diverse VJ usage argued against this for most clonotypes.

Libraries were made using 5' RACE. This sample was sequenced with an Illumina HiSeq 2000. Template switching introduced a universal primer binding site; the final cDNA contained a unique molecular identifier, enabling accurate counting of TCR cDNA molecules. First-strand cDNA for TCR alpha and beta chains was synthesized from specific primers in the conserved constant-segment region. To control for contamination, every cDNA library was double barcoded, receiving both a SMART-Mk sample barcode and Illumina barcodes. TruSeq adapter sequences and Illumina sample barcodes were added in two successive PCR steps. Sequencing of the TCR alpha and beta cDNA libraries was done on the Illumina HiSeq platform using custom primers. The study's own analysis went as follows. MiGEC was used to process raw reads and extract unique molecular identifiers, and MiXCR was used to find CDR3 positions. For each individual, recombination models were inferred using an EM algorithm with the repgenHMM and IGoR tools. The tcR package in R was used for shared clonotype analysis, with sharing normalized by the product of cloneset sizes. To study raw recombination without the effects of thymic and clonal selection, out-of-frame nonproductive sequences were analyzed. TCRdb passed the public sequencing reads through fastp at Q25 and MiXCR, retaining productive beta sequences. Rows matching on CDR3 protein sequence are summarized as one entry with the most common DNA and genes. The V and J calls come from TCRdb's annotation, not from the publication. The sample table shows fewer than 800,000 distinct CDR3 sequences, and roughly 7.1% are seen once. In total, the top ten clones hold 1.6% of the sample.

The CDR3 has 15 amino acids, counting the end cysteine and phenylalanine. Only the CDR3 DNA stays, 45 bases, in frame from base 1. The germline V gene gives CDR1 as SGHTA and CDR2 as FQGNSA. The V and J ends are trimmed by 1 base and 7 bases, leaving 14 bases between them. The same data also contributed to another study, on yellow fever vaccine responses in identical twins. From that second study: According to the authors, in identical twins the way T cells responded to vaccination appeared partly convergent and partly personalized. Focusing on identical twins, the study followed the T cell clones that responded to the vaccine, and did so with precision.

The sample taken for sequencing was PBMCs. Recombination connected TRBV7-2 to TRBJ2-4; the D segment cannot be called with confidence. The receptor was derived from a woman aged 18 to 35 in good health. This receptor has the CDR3 CASSLGLGWSNIQYF. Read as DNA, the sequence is TGTGCCAGCAGCTTAGGGCTAGGGTGGAGTAACATTCAGTACTTC.